Here is one T cell receptor beta chain with its context. Its antigen remains unknown. This specimen comes from a study of cytomegalovirus exposure and HLA in healthy donors. Study-level information: The platform used for the 120 validation repertoires matched that of the roughly 700 first-cohort repertoires, a later analysis reported. Study outcomes and limitations: Researchers catalogued approximately 160 TCR beta chains as cytomegalovirus-associated.

Generated by immunoSEQ multiplex PCR, the TCRdb table keeps only in-frame clones and is missing some. The repertoire consists of about 160,000 clones, with about 90% occurring once and the leading ten covering 5% to 7%. CDR3 length: 14 amino acids. Trimming removed 6 bases from V and 5 bases from J, with 14 bases in between. CDR1 and CDR2 from the germline V gene are MNHEY and SMNVEV (reference sequence). This clonotype was sampled from a woman in her 30s in good health and CMV-seronegative. The chain is built from TRBV27 and TRBJ2-1; TRBD2 is a possible D gene (5 bases). Material: PBMCs. The CDR3 loop is CASRPSAGNNEQFF. The CDR3 coding sequence is TGTGCCAGCAGACCATCCGCCGGGAACAATGAGCAGTTCTTC.